The 22 T cell receptor beta chains below all came from one sample that was sequenced in a study of cytomegalovirus exposure and HLA in healthy donors. Amplification used 60 Vbeta primers and 13 Jbeta primers. Sequencing used immunoSEQ multiplex PCR; TCRdb keeps in-frame clones, though not all of them. The data show 180,000 or so clones, around 80% seen once. The sequenced sample consisted of PBMCs. These receptor sequences come from a woman between 40 and 55 years old in good health and CMV-seropositive.

This clone was observed a few times. V and J are TRBV18 and TRBJ1-1, with D unclear. Trimming removed 0 bases from V and 0 bases from J, with 8 bases in between. Germline V gene sequence: CDR1 KGHSH, CDR2 LQKENI. CDR3 length: 15 residues. The CDR3 DNA reads as TGTGCCAGCTCACCACCGGCAATCCTGAACACTGAAGCTTTCTTT. The encoded protein is CASSPPAILNTEAFF. Together with reference TRBV18 and TRBJ1-1, the CDR3 gives the full variable domain: NAGVMQNPRHLVRRRGQEARLRCSPMKGHSHVYWYRQLPEEGLKFMVYLQKENIIDESGMPKERFSAEFPKEGPSILRIQQVVRGDSAAYFCASSPPAILNTEAFFGQGTRLTVV.

The chain has TRBV6-5 and TRBJ2-7; maybe TRBD2 (6 bases). This CDR3 region has 14 residues. Per the germline V gene, CDR1 is MNHEY and CDR2 is SVGAGI. The V gene lost 7 bases and the J gene lost 6 bases, with 19 bases spanning the gap. The CDR3 region has the DNA TGTGCCAGCAAACGGTGGGCTAGCGCCGGCGAGCAGTACTTC. Its translation: CASKRWASAGEQYF.

V usage is TRBV5-1 and J usage is TRBJ2-5; D call uncertain. Germline-derived CDR1 and CDR2 are SGHRS and YFSETQ. The V and J ends lost 1 base and 3 bases respectively, with 13 bases between them. The CDR3 extends over 15 amino acids. In DNA, the CDR3 is TGCGCCAGCAGCTTGTGGGCTACCCCCAAAGAGACCCAGTACTTC. Residues: CASSLWATPKETQYF.

The chain couples TRBV4-3 to TRBJ2-3, with unresolved D. This CDR3 is built from 16 residues. V was shortened by 0 bases and J by 1 base, with 11 bases between the two germline ends. The germline V gene has CDR1 LGHNA and CDR2 YSLEER. CDR3 sequence: CASSQDSSMGTDTQYF. CDR3 DNA: TGCGCCAGCAGCCAAGATAGTAGCATGGGCACAGATACGCAGTATTTT.

The chain combines TRBV19 with TRBJ1-1, with D possibly being TRBD1 (5 bases). Trimming cost V 3 bases and J 0 bases, with 14 bases left between them. Looked up from germline, CDR1 is LNHDA and CDR2 is SQIVND (reference sequence). The CDR3 consists of 16 residues. CDR3 loop: CASSMMGQRMNTEAFF. The CDR3 DNA reads TGTGCCAGTAGTATGATGGGGCAGCGCATGAACACTGAAGCTTTCTTT.

This clone occurred a few times. This rearrangement joins TRBV5-1 to TRBJ2-1; D perhaps matches TRBD2 (6 bases). CDR3 length equals 15 residues. The germline V and J ends were trimmed by 3 bases and 0 bases, with 10 bases remaining between them. CDR1 SGHRS and CDR2 YFSETQ come from the germline V gene. The DNA of the CDR3 is TGCGCCAGCAGCTCTATGCGGGGCTCCTACAATGAGCAGTTCTTC. Encoded protein: CASSSMRGSYNEQFF. The full variable domain, completed using reference TRBV5-1 and TRBJ2-1, is KAGVTQTPRYLIKTRGQQVTLSCSPISGHRSVSWYQQTPGQGLQFLFEYFSETQRNKGNFPGRFSGRQFSNSRSEMNVSTLELGDSALYLCASSSMRGSYNEQFFGPGTRLTVL.

V usage is TRBV5-6 and J usage is TRBJ2-1; TRBD1 might be the D (5 bases). CDR1 is SGHDT and CDR2 is YYEEEE in the germline V gene. With 2 bases removed from V and 10 bases from J, the gap between germline ends came to 7 bases. This CDR3 is built from 11 residues. The CDR3 here is CASSFRQEQFF. In DNA form, the CDR3 reads TGTGCCAGCAGCTTCAGACAGGAGCAGTTCTTC.

The V and J genes are TRBV28 and TRBJ1-2; 7 bases line up with TRBD1. CDR1 is MDHEN, CDR2 SYDVKM, per germline. There are 15 residues in the CDR3. V lost 4 bases, J lost 0 bases, and 5 bases stayed unmatched. CDR3 nucleotides: TGTGCCAGCAGTTCCCGGACAGGAGCTAACTATGGCTACACCTTC. It yields the protein CASSSRTGANYGYTF.

The chain joins TRBV6-6 to TRBJ1-1; D might be TRBD1 (6 bases). CDR3 length: 14 residues. The germline CDR1 and CDR2 sequences are MNHNY and SVGAGI (reference sequence). Trimming removed 5 bases at V and 4 bases at J, with 14 bases between. The CDR3 loop reads CASSQGQGPTEAFF. CDR3 in DNA: TGTGCCAGCAGTCAGGGGCAGGGCCCCACTGAAGCTTTCTTT.

V gene TRBV28 combines with J gene TRBJ1-5; D unclear. CDR1 and CDR2 from the germline V gene are MDHEN and SYDVKM. The CDR3 has 17 amino acids. The ends were cut back, 5 bases at V and 0 bases at J, with 17 bases in the middle. CDR3: CASSPLGSPISNQPQHF. CDR3 coding DNA: TGTGCCAGCAGTCCCCTGGGCTCTCCTATTAGCAATCAGCCCCAGCATTTT.

A single count supports this clone. V and J are TRBV6-5 and TRBJ2-7; D is perhaps TRBD2 (5 bases). The CDR3 sequence is 13 residues long. Trimming cost V 11 bases and J 1 base, with 15 bases left between them. The V gene's germline CDR1 is MNHEY and CDR2 SVGAGI. This chain's CDR3 is CAAGRGLSYEQYF. CDR3 DNA: TGTGCCGCAGGCCGGGGATTATCCTACGAGCAGTACTTC.

The chain carries TRBV2 and TRBJ2-3, with D perhaps matching TRBD2 (7 bases). In germline, CDR1 is SNHLY, CDR2 FYNNEI. The CDR3 has 15 amino acids. The CDR3 sequence is CATRGGVGGTDTQYF. The CDR3 nucleotides read TGTGCTACCCGAGGGGGGGTTGGAGGCACAGATACGCAGTATTTT.

This sequence joins TRBV15 and TRBJ2-3; 10 nucleotides match TRBD2. CDR3 length equals 16 residues. Germline CDR1 LNHNV, CDR2 YYDKDF (reference sequence). Trimming at V came to 5 bases and at J to 6 bases, leaving 11 bases not matched to a gene. The DNA for the CDR3 is TGTGCCACCAGCCGAAATCCCACTAGCGGGAAGGATACGCAGTATTTT. This sequence encodes CATSRNPTSGKDTQYF.

V and J are TRBV4-3 and TRBJ1-4; no firm D call. Germline CDR1 LGHNA, CDR2 YSLEER. The CDR3 has 15 amino acids. V was pared by 0 bases and J by 6 bases, with 11 bases between. This CDR3 reads CASSQDRSSYEKLFF. Here the CDR3 DNA reads TGCGCCAGCAGCCAAGATCGATCCAGTTATGAAAAACTGTTTTTT.

The chain joins TRBV4-1 to TRBJ2-7, with 8 nucleotides matching TRBD2. In germline, CDR1 is MGHRA, CDR2 YSYEKL. The CDR3 runs 15 residues. Trimming at V came to 0 bases and at J to 3 bases, leaving 4 bases not matched to a gene. The CDR3 sequence: CASSQEKRGNYEQYF. As DNA, the CDR3 is TGCGCCAGCAGCCAAGAAAAGCGGGGGAACTACGAGCAGTACTTC.

The rearrangement joins TRBV9 to TRBJ1-3; D is ambiguous. This CDR3 is built from 15 residues. Looked up from germline, CDR1 is SGDLS and CDR2 is YYNGEE. Trimming cost V 4 bases and J 0 bases, with 11 bases left between them. The CDR3 is CASSPSGLSGNTIYF. CDR3 bases: TGTGCCAGCAGCCCCAGCGGGCTCTCTGGAAACACCATATATTTT.

In this sample, this clone turned up a few times. Here the CDR3 DNA reads TGTGCCAGCACTGCCGAAGGGACAGGGACTGGCTACACCTTC. Translation: CASTAEGTGTGYTF. The rearrangement uses TRBV2 and TRBJ1-2; 9 positions agree with TRBD1. V lost 7 bases to trimming and J lost 7 bases; unmatched junction nucleotides: 10. CDR1 is SNHLY, CDR2 FYNNEI, per germline. There are 14 residues in the CDR3.

The chain carries TRBV7-3 and TRBJ2-7, with TRBD2 as a possible D gene (5 bases). The germline V gene has CDR1 SGHTA and CDR2 FQGTGA. CDR3 size: 14 residues. V was trimmed by 5 bases and J by 8 bases, leaving 19 bases between them. CDR3: CASSGRGVPTKQYF. CDR3 coding DNA: TGTGCCAGCAGCGGCCGGGGAGTACCTACGAAGCAGTACTTC.

DNA for the CDR3: TGTGCCAGCAGGATGGGACAGGCTAATGAAAAACTGTTTTTT. This gives the protein CASRMGQANEKLFF. The chain has TRBV6-1 and TRBJ1-4; 8 positions match TRBD1. This CDR3 is 14 amino acids long. J was trimmed by 3 bases and V by 6 bases; bases with no gene match: 3. Germline V CDR1 and CDR2: MNHNS, SASEGT.

This clone was recorded once. The chain is built from TRBV30 and TRBJ1-4, with D possibly matching TRBD1 (6 bases). CDR3 length equals 15 residues. Germline V gene sequence: CDR1 GTSNPN, CDR2 SVGIG (reference sequence). V lost 4 bases to trimming and J lost 3 bases, with 15 bases between them. CDR3 loop: CAWNTGMRSNEKLFF. CDR3 coding DNA: TGTGCCTGGAATACAGGGATGAGGTCTAATGAAAAACTGTTTTTT.

The CDR3 DNA sequence: TGTGCCAGCAGCCGTAGGACCACAGGGGGGGGTGAAAAACTGTTTTTT. Its translation: CASSRRTTGGGEKLFF. V gene TRBV7-6 combines with J gene TRBJ1-4; 8 bases align to TRBD1. This CDR3 has 16 residues. V dropped 5 bases and J dropped 7; count of bases not matched to a gene: 12. Germline assignment: CDR1 SGHVS and CDR2 FNYEAQ.

V and J are TRBV28 and TRBJ1-1; D call uncertain. Trimming shortened V by 8 bases and J by 0 bases, and 10 bases separated the two germline ends. The CDR3 has 13 residues. CDR1 is MDHEN and CDR2 is SYDVKM in the germline V gene. The CDR3 region is CASRRVLNTEAFF. The CDR3 nucleotides read TGTGCCAGCCGGAGGGTACTGAACACTGAAGCTTTCTTT.